Here is one TCR beta chain with its context. The antigen remains unidentified. The sample originates from a study of identical twins. It was template switching that added a universal primer site, and there were unique molecular identifiers on the cDNA. TCRdb reanalysed the 5' RACE reads using MiXCR and keeps one entry per CDR3 protein. The repertoire holds hundreds of thousands of distinct CDR3 sequences, 9% to 15% seen once, with just over 7% in the top ten. Study-wide results and limits: For out-of-frame beta sequences, excess twin sharing was weaker.

The V gene lost 4 bases and the J gene lost 8 bases, with 11 bases spanning the gap. The CDR3 covers 12 residues. Germline CDR1 and CDR2: SNHLY and FYNNEI. The same specimen was also included in a second study, on yellow fever vaccine responses in identical twins.

Material: CD8+ T cells sorted from blood. The chain couples TRBV2 to TRBJ1-2, with a possible D match to TRBD1 (5 bases). The clonotype was recovered from a young woman in good health. CDR3 residues: CASSAGSKGYTF. The DNA for the CDR3 is TGTGCCAGCAGTGCAGGGAGCAAGGGCTACACCTTC. The complete variable domain, with remaining parts taken from reference TRBV2 and TRBJ1-2, reads EPEVTQTPSHQVTQMGQEVILRCVPISNHLYFYWYRQILGQKVEFLVSFYNNEISEKSEIFDDQFSVERPDGSNFTLKIRSTKLEDSAMYFCASSAGSKGYTFGSGTRLTVV.